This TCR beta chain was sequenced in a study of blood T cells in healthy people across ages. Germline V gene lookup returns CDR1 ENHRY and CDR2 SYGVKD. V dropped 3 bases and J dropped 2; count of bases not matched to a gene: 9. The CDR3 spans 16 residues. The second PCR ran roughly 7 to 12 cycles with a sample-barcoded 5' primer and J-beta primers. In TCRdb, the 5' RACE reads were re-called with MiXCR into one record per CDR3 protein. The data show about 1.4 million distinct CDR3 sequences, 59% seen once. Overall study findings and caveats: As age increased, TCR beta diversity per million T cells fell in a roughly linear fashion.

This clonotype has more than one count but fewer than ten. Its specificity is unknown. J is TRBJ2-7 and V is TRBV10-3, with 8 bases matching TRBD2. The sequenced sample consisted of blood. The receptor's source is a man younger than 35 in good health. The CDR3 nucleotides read TGTGCCATCAGTGAACCAGGAGCGGGAGCAGCCTACGAGCAGTACTTC. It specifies CAISEPGAGAAYEQYF.